This T cell receptor beta chain was captured in a study of blood T cell repertoires in COVID-19. In the study's own analysis: From reference gene primer amplification, estimates of nucleated cell counts were derived. Using immunoSEQ multiplex PCR, the repertoire was profiled, and TCRdb retains in-frame clones only, with some absent. V, J and clone size derive from that table, while D and trimming were established from the DNA sequence. The data show some 260,000 clones, about nine tenths seen once. The CDR3 covers 14 residues. Per germline, CDR1 MNHEY and CDR2 SMNVEV (reference sequence). V lost 5 bases, J lost 4 bases, and 11 bases lay in between.

The clonotype originates from a woman aged 25 to 45 with COVID-19, enrolled during active disease. Sample: peripheral blood. V gene TRBV27 combines with J gene TRBJ2-2; D is perhaps TRBD1 (5 bases). The CDR3 coding sequence is TGTGCCAGCAGTCTGCGACAGCCCACCGGGGAGCTGTTTTTT. Encoded protein: CASSLRQPTGELFF.